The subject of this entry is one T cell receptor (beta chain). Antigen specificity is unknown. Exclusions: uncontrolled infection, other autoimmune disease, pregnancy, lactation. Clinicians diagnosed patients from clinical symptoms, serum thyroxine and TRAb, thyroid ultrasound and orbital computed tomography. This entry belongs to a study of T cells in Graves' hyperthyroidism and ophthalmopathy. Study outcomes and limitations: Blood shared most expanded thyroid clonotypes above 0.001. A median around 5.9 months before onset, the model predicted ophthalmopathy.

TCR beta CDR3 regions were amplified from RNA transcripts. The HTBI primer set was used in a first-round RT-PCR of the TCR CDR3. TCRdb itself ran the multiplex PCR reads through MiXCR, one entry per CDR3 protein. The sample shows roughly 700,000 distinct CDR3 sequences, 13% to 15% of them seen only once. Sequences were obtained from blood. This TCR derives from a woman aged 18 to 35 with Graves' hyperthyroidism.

The CDR3, as DNA: TGTGCCAGCAGCTTTCCCCGGACAGGGAGTTCCAGAGGATCAACAGAGACCCAGTACTTC. This codes for CASSFPRTGSSRGSTETQYF. V and J are TRBV11-1 and TRBJ2-5; 8 bases agree with TRBD1. Germline CDR1 is SGHAT and CDR2 is FQDESV (reference sequence). J lost 4 bases, V lost 3 bases, and 22 bases had no gene match. This CDR3 is built from 20 residues.